The clone carrying this TCR beta chain showed up just a few times. Method: immunoSEQ multiplex PCR; TCRdb's copy keeps in-frame clones and lacks some. The table has 60,000 or so clones, just under 90% seen once; the top ten hold approximately 5%. These data belong to a study of T cell changes during pregnancy in multiple sclerosis. Deletions cut 3 bases from V and 8 bases from J, with 13 bases between. Germline CDR1 is SGHTA and CDR2 is FQGNSA. The CDR3 extends over 13 amino acids. Sequences were obtained from peripheral blood from another person, used as feeder cells. This chain uses TRBV7-2 with TRBJ1-2; D is unresolved. This TCR was recovered from a human donor whose cells served as feeder cells for cultures in a pregnancy study. CDR3 residues: CASSLASLEGYTF. CDR3 bases: TGTGCCAGCAGCTTGGCCAGTTTGGAGGGCTACACCTTC.